This T cell receptor (beta chain) was recorded in a study of blood T cells in healthy people across ages. General study points: Greater diversity and more naive CD4+ cells were seen in long-lived donors than in aged donors.

A few counts support this clonotype. Its antigen is as yet unknown. With a J-beta primer mix and a sample-barcoded 5' primer, a second PCR ran about 6 to 11 cycles. TCRdb reprocessed the 5' RACE reads with MiXCR, giving one entry per CDR3 protein. In the table there are about 720,000 distinct CDR3 sequences, approximately 22% of which are singletons. This CDR3 region has 13 residues. Germline values: CDR1 SQVTM, CDR2 ANQGSEA. Trimming cost V 6 bases and J 4 bases, with 12 bases left between them. The specimen was blood. The TCR comes from a man between 65 and 85 years old in good health. This chain connects TRBV29-1 to TRBJ2-2; maybe TRBD1 (6 bases). Here the CDR3 reads CSVQGQGTGELFF. CDR3 coding DNA: TGCAGCGTCCAGGGACAAGGCACCGGGGAGCTGTTTTTT.